This TCR beta chain was documented in a study of blood T cell repertoires in COVID-19. Turning to the study itself: Spain, Italy and the United States supplied samples that represented acute and convalescent COVID-19. Nucleic acid was either cDNA or gDNA, and it came from T cells, B-cell-depleted T cells, or PBMCs.

The ends lost 4 bases at V and 4 bases at J; junction bases unmatched: 9. The CDR3 sequence is 16 residues long. In germline, CDR1 is SGDLS, CDR2 YYNGEE. In the original analysis: Scientists estimated how many nucleated cells there were by amplifying reference gene primers. Method: immunoSEQ multiplex PCR; TCRdb's copy keeps in-frame clones and lacks some. V and J calls plus clone size are reproduced from that table; the DNA served to infer D and trimming. The sample holds under 250,000 clones, approximately 83% seen once. The specimen was peripheral blood. This receptor was obtained from a woman aged 25 to 45 who had recovered from COVID-19. This rearrangement joins TRBV9 to TRBJ2-2, with 8 bases fitting TRBD1. CDR3 sequence reads: CASSTRTGSFTGELFF. CDR3 in DNA: TGTGCCAGCAGCACCAGGACAGGGAGTTTCACCGGGGAGCTGTTTTTT.